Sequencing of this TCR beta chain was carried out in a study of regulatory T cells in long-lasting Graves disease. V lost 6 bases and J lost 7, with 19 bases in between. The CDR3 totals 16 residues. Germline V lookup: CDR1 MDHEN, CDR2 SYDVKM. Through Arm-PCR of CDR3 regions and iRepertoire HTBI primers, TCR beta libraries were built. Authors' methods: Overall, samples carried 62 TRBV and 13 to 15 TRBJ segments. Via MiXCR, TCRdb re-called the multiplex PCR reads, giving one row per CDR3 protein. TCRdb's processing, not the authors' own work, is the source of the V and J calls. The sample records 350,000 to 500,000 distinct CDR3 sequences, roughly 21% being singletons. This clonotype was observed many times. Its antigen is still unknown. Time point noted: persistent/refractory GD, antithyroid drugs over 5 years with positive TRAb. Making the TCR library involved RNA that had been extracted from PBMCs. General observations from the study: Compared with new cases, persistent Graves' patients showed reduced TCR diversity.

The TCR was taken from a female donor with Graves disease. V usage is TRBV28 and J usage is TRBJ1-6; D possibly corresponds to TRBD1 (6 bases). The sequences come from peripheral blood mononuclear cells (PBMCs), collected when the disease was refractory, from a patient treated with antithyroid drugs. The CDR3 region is CASRAGVFRENSPLHF. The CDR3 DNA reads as TGTGCCAGCAGAGCAGGGGTTTTTCGGGAGAATTCACCCCTCCACTTT.